The sequence of this T cell receptor (beta chain) was determined in a study of T cells after yellow fever vaccination. Across the whole study: Researchers used SMART-Seq v4 Ultra Low Input to prepare fractions that had low cell numbers.

In making TCR cDNA, 5'RACE template switching added a universal primer site and UMIs to it. TCRdb ran MiXCR on the 5' RACE reads and lists one entry per CDR3 protein. The sample has about 50,000 distinct CDR3 sequences; approximately 7% are singletons. This clonotype was observed many times. Its target is not known. Study outcomes and limitations: It was a weaker secondary response, yet one that peaked faster, at day 5 versus 15. Only a minor proportion of clonotypes was detected across both CD4 and CD8 compartments.

The CDR3 sequence is 16 residues long. Germline V gene sequence: CDR1 LNHNV, CDR2 YYDKDF (reference sequence). Losses at the gene ends were 3 bases for V and 2 bases for J; bases not matched to a gene: 7. The source is a man younger than 30 who received the YFV17D yellow fever vaccine. Sequenced here: CD8+ T cells sorted from PBMCs, sampled roughly 14 days after the first yellow fever vaccination. The rearrangement uses TRBV15 and TRBJ2-1; 7 bases fit TRBD1. The CDR3 nucleotides are TGTGCCACCAGCAGGCCCGGGACAGATACCTACAATGAGCAGTTCTTC. The encoded protein is CATSRPGTDTYNEQFF.